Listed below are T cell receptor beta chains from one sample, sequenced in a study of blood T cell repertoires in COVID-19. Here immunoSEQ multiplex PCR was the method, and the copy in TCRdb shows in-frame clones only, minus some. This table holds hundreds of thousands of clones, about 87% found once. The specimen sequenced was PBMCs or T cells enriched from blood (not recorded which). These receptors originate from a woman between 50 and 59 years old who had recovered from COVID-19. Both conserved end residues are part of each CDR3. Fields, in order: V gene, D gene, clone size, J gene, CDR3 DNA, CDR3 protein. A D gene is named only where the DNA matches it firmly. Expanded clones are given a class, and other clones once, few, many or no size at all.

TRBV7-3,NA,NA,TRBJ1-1,TGTGCCAGCAGCCCCCGGCAGTCAGGCACTGAAGCTTTCTTT,CASSPRQSGTEAFF
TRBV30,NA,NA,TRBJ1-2,TGTGCCTGGTCTAGACAGCGCTATGGCTACACCTTC,CAWSRQRYGYTF
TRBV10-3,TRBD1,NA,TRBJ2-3,TGTGCCATCAGTGAGTCCGGACAGGGGCGTAGCACAGATACGCAGTATTTT,CAISESGQGRSTDTQYF
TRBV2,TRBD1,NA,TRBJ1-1,TGTGCCAGCAGTCTGACAGGGGAGGCGAACACTGAAGCTTTCTTT,CASSLTGEANTEAFF
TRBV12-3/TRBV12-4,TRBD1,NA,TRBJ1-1,TGTGCCAGCAGCCACAGGGGGAACACTGAAGCTTTCTTT,CASSHRGNTEAFF
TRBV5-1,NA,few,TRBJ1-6,TGCGCCAGCAGCTCTGAGGGTTCCTATAATTCACCCCTCCACTTT,CASSSEGSYNSPLHF
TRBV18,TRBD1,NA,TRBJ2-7,TGTGCCAGCTCACCGACTCCGGGACAGGGGGCCTACGAGCAGTACTTC,CASSPTPGQGAYEQYF
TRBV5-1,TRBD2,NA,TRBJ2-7,TGCGCCAGCAGCCTACCTCCTTCCGGGAGGAACTACGAGCAGTACTTC,CASSLPPSGRNYEQYF
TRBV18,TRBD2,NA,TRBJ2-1,TGTGCCAGCTGTCCGTCCGGGAGGAGTCTGGATGAGCAGTTCTTC,CASCPSGRSLDEQFF
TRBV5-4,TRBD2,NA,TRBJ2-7,TGTGCCAGCAGCTTGAGGACTAGCGGGAGGGCGTGGGAGCAGTACTTC,CASSLRTSGRAWEQYF
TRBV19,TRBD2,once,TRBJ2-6,TGTGCCAGTAGTGCGAGCGGGGAAGACAACGTCCTGACTTTC,CASSASGEDNVLTF
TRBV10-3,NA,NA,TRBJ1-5,TGTGCCACCTCTCCCGGGGGGGGCTTAGGTCAGCCCCAGCATTTT,CATSPGGGLGQPQHF
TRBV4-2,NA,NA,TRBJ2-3,TGTGCCAGCAGCCAGGGACTTTCAAGAGATACGCAGTATTTT,CASSQGLSRDTQYF